These 9 T cell receptor beta chains originate from one sample sequenced in a study of control samples from healthy donors and cancer patients (dated by TCRdb to the early 2020s). The library relied on the immunoSEQ multiplex PCR assay. Held by TCRdb, this immuneACCESS table contains in-frame sequences only and omits some clones. Under half of the omission traces to an unresolved V gene where checked; the cause of the rest is unknown. This sample comprises 100,000 to 150,000 clones, more than 85% of them detected only once. The ten biggest clones cover roughly 9.4% of the sample. Sequenced: blood. These receptors were taken from a man in his late teens or twenties in good health.

This chain uses TRBV10-3 with TRBJ1-6; D not certain. Germline CDR1 reads ENHRY; CDR2 reads SYGVKD. The CDR3 runs 16 residues. Trimming stripped 10 bases from V and 7 bases from J, with 23 bases between. CDR3 amino acids: CATNSRTAMGNSPLHF. CDR3 in DNA: TGTGCCACTAATAGCAGGACGGCCATGGGGAATTCACCCCTCCACTTT.

This chain joins TRBV5-5 and TRBJ2-3; 9 positions match TRBD1. CDR1 and CDR2 from the germline V gene are SGHKS and YYEKEE (reference sequence). This CDR3 contains 16 residues. With V trimmed by 4 bases and J by 5 bases, 11 bases remained unmatched. CDR3 residues: CASSQHPGTGKDTQYF. The DNA of the CDR3 is TGTGCCAGCAGCCAGCATCCAGGGACAGGGAAAGATACGCAGTATTTT.

The rearrangement uses TRBV19 and TRBJ1-3, with D possibly TRBD1 on 6 matching bases. This CDR3 comprises 16 residues. Trimming left V 6 bases short and J 0 bases short, with 15 bases between. The germline CDR1 and CDR2 sequences are LNHDA and SQIVND (reference sequence). This CDR3 reads CASRPLQGFSGNTIYF. The CDR3 coding sequence is TGTGCCAGTAGGCCCCTTCAGGGGTTCTCTGGAAACACCATATATTTT. The complete variable domain, with remaining parts taken from reference TRBV19 and TRBJ1-3, reads DGGITQSPKYLFRKEGQNVTLSCEQNLNHDAMYWYRQDPGQGLRLIYYSQIVNDFQKGDIAEGYSVSREKKESFPLTVTSAQKNPTAFYLCASRPLQGFSGNTIYFGEGSWLTVV.

This clone is judged medium-sized. The chain carries TRBV2 and TRBJ2-5; D might be TRBD2 (5 bases). The germline CDR1 and CDR2 sequences are SNHLY and FYNNEI. V was clipped by 5 bases and J by 2 bases, with 12 bases between them. The length of the CDR3 is 14 residues. CDR3 sequence (DNA): TGTGCCAGCAGTCCTTTGACTAAACAAGAGACCCAGTACTTC. This translates into CASSPLTKQETQYF. The variable domain in full, completed from reference TRBV2 and TRBJ2-5, reads EPEVTQTPSHQVTQMGQEVILRCVPISNHLYFYWYRQILGQKVEFLVSFYNNEISEKSEIFDDQFSVERPDGSNFTLKIRSTKLEDSAMYFCASSPLTKQETQYFGPGTRLLVL.

The rearrangement joins TRBV5-5 to TRBJ2-5; 8 positions match TRBD1. J gave up 5 bases and V 4 bases, and 7 bases lay outside the gene matches. The CDR3 runs 14 residues. The germline gives CDR1 SGHKS, CDR2 YYEKEE (reference sequence). CDR3 protein: CASSQGALTETQYF. CDR3 nucleotides: TGTGCCAGCAGCCAGGGGGCGCTAACTGAGACCCAGTACTTC.

The rearrangement links TRBV5-4 to TRBJ2-7; 9 bases map to TRBD1. The CDR3 covers 17 residues. J was trimmed by 9 bases and V by 4 bases; bases with no gene match: 20. Germline assignment: CDR1 SGHNT and CDR2 YYREEE (reference sequence). In DNA form, the CDR3 reads TGTGCCAGCAGCCCCGATAGGGGCCCGGGGACAGGGAAGGTGCAGTACTTC. Translating it yields CASSPDRGPGTGKVQYF.

This chain uses TRBV5-1 with TRBJ2-7; a possible D gene is TRBD2 (5 bases). CDR3 size: 15 residues. CDR1 SGHRS and CDR2 YFSETQ come from the germline V gene. V lost 1 base and J lost 0, with 11 bases in between. This CDR3 reads CASSLSRGFSYEQYF. The CDR3 coding sequence is TGCGCCAGCAGCTTGTCCCGGGGATTCTCCTACGAGCAGTACTTC.

This clone appeared a single time. The chain combines TRBV15 with TRBJ1-2, with 10 bases lining up with TRBD1. Trimming removed 5 bases from V and 8 bases from J; junction bases left unmatched: 11. From germline, CDR1 is LNHNV and CDR2 YYDKDF (reference sequence). The CDR3 is 15 residues long. CDR3 bases: TGTGCCACCAGCTCCCATATTGGGACAGGGGACGGCTACACCTTC. This translates into CATSSHIGTGDGYTF.

The genes are TRBV2 and TRBJ2-5; no reliable D call. The germline V gene encodes CDR1 SNHLY and CDR2 FYNNEI. V was cut by 7 bases and J by 0 bases, with 6 bases left in between. The CDR3 sequence is 12 residues long. The CDR3 sequence is CASNEYQETQYF. The CDR3 DNA is TGTGCCAGCAACGAGTACCAAGAGACCCAGTACTTC.